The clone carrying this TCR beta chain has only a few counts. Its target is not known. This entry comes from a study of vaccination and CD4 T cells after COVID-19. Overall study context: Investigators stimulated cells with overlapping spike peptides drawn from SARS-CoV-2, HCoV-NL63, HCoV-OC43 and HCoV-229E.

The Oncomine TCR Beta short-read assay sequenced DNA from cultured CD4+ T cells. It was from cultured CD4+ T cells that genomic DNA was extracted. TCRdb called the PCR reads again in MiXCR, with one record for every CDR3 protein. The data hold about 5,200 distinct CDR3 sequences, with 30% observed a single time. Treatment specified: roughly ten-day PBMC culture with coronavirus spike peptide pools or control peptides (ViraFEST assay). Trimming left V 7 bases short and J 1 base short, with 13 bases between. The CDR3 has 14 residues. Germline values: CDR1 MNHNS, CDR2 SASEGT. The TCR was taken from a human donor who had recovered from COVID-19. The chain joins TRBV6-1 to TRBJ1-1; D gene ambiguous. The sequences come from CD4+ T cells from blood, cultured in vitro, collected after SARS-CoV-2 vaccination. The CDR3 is CASIPPRENTEAFF. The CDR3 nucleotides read TGTGCCAGCATTCCCCCCCGAGAGAACACTGAAGCTTTCTTT.